This record looks at one T cell receptor beta chain sequence and its context. Antigen unknown. This sample stems from a study of response to subunit inactivated influenza vaccine. Study-wide findings and caveats: New T cells are recruited in small numbers by each seasonal influenza vaccination, according to the authors' suggestion.

TCRdb recomputed calls from the RT-PCR reads with MiXCR, one row per CDR3 protein. The sample includes 450,000 to 700,000 distinct CDR3 sequences, 12% to 15% of them seen just once. The CDR3 extends over 16 amino acids. The trim removed 6 bases at V and 8 bases at J, leaving 8 bases unmatched. Germline V CDR1 and CDR2: SEHNR, FQNEAQ (reference sequence). V gene TRBV7-9 combines with J gene TRBJ2-1, with 15 bases that match TRBD2. The sequenced sample was PBMCs from blood, obtained about 12 days after vaccination. The sequence was obtained from a man between 45 and 60 years old who received an inactivated influenza vaccine. Here the CDR3 reads CASSPGLAGGIDEQFF. In DNA form, the CDR3 reads TGTGCCAGCAGTCCAGGACTAGCGGGAGGGATCGATGAGCAGTTCTTC.